The clone carrying this T cell receptor beta chain was found a few times. The target antigen is unknown. CDR1 is DFQATT and CDR2 is SNEGSKA in the germline V gene (reference sequence). The CDR3 is 12 residues long. Alongside a J-beta primer mix, a sample-barcoded 5' primer served in a second PCR lasting about 7 to 12 cycles. The authors tagged each cDNA molecule using a template-switch adaptor with 12 random nucleotides. TCRdb reanalysed the 5' RACE reads using MiXCR and keeps one entry per CDR3 protein. The sample contains roughly 570,000 distinct CDR3 sequences, roughly 29% of which appear only once. The data originate from a study of blood T cells in healthy people across ages. Whole-study results and caveats: Donors of long life had a larger count of naive CD4+ cells and greater diversity than aged donors. With naive T cell percentage, TCR beta diversity showed a strong correlation.

The chain uses TRBV20-1 and TRBJ2-5; weak D call: TRBD2 (5 bases). The J call is doubtful: the DNA matches TRBJ2-7 better. The clonotype comes from a woman in her 70s in good health. The source material was blood. Here the CDR3 DNA reads TGCAGTGTCAGGACTCCTACCTACGAGCAGTACTTC. It yields the protein CSVRTPTYEQYF.